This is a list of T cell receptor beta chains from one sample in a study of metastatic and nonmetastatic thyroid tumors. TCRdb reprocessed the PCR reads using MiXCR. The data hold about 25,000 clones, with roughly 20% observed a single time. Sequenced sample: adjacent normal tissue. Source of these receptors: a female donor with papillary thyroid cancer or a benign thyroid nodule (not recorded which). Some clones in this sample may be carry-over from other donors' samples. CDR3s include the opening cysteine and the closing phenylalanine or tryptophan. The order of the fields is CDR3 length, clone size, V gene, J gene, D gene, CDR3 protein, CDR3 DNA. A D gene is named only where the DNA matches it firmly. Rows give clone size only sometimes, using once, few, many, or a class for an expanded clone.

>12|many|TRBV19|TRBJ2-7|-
CASSTGSYEQYF
TGTGCCAGCTCAACAGGGTCCTACGAGCAGTACTTC
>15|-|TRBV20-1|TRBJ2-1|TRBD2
CSARDRGSSWDEQFF
TGCAGTGCTAGAGATCGCGGGAGTTCTTGGGATGAGCAGTTCTTC
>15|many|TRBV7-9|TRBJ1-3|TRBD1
CASSTGQGAGNTIYF
TGTGCCAGCAGCACGGGACAGGGGGCTGGAAACACCATATATTTT
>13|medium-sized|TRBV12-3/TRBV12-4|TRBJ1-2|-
CASSLADGYGYTF
TGTGCCAGCAGTTTAGCCGACGGCTATGGCTACACCTTC
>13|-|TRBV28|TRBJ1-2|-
CANSLTGHHGYTF
TGTGCCAACAGTCTGACAGGACACCATGGCTACACCTTC
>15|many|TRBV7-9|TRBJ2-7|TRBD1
CASSDTGTGGFEQYF
TGTGCCAGCAGCGACACCGGGACAGGGGGTTTCGAGCAGTACTTC
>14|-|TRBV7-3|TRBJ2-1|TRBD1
CASILDRDHNEQFF
TGTGCCAGCATTCTCGACAGGGACCACAATGAGCAGTTCTTC
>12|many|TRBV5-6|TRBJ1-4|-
CASSLTNEKLFF
TGTGCCAGCAGCTTGACTAATGAAAAACTGTTTTTT
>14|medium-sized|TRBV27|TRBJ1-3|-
CASSLTGAGNTIYF
TGTGCCAGCAGTTTAACGGGGGCTGGAAACACCATATATTTT
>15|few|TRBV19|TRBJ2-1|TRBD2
CASSRGLAEYNEQFF
TGTGCCAGTAGTAGGGGACTAGCGGAGTACAATGAGCAGTTCTTC
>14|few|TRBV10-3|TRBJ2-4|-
CAISESAEVGIQYF
TGTGCCATCAGTGAGTCAGCGGAGGTAGGCATTCAGTACTTC
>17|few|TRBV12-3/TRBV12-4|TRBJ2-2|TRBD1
CASTTGRTGGSTGELFF
TGTGCCAGCACCACCGGAAGGACAGGGGGCAGTACCGGGGAGCTGTTTTTT
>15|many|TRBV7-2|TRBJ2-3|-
CASSSYGEGTDTQYF
TGTGCCAGCAGCTCTTACGGGGAGGGCACAGATACGCAGTATTTT
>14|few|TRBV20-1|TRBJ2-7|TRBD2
CSARTASGRGEQYF
TGCAGTGCTAGAACGGCTAGCGGGAGGGGGGAGCAGTACTTC
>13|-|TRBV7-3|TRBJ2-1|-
CASSLGSGFVQFF
TGTGCCAGCAGCTTAGGTTCAGGGTTTGTGCAGTTCTTC
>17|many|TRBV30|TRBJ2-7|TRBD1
CAWSVGGSGTGGYEQYF
TGTGCCTGGAGTGTAGGGGGATCCGGGACAGGGGGATACGAGCAGTACTTC
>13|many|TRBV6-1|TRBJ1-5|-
CASISQPNQPQHF
TGTGCCAGCATCTCGCAGCCCAATCAGCCCCAGCATTTT
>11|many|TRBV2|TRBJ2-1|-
CASSEETRQFF
TGTGCCAGCAGTGAAGAGACTAGACAGTTCTTC
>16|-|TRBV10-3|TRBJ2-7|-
CAISEGSLGSAYEQYF
TGTGCCATCAGTGAGGGGTCCTTGGGCTCGGCCTACGAGCAGTACTTC
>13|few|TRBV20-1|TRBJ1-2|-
CSASDRDDYGYTF
TGCAGTGCTAGCGACCGTGACGACTATGGCTACACCTTC
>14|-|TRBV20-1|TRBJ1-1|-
CSARGPGGETEDFF
TGCAGTGCTAGAGGCCCAGGAGGGGAAACTGAAGATTTCTTT
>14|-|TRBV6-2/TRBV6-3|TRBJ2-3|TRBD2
CARRYGRATDTQYF
TGTGCCAGGAGATACGGGAGGGCCACAGATACGCAGTATTTT
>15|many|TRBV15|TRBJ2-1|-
CATSPERVTYNEQFF
TGTGCCACCAGCCCTGAGCGCGTGACCTACAATGAGCAGTTCTTC